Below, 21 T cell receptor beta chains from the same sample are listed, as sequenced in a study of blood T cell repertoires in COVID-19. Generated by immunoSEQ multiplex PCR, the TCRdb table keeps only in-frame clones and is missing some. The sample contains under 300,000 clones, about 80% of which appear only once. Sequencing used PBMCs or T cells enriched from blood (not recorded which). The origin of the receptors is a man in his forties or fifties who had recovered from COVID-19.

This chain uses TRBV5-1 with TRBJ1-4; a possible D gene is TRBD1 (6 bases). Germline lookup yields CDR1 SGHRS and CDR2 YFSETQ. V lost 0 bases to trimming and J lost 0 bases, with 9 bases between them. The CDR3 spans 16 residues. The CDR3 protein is CASSLGGHATNEKLFF. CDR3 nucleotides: TGCGCCAGCAGCTTGGGGGGGCACGCAACTAATGAAAAACTGTTTTTT.

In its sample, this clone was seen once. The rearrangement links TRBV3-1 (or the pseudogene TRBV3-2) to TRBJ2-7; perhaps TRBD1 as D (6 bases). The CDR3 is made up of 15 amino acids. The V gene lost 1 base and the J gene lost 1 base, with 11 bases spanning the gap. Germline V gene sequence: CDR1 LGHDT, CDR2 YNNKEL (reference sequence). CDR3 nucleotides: TGTGCCAGCAGCCAAGGGCAGGGGATTTCCTACGAGCAGTACTTC. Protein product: CASSQGQGISYEQYF.

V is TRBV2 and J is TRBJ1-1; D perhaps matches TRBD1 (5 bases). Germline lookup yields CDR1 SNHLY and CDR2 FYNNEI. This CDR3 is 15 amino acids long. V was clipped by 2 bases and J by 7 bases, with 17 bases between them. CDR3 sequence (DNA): TGTGCCAGCAGTGAATTTAGAGGGACTGGCGGTGAAGCTTTCTTT. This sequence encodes CASSEFRGTGGEAFF.

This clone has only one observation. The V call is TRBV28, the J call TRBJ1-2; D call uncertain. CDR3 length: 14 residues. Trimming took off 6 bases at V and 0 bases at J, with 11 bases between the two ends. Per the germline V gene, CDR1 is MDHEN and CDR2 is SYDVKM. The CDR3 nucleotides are TGTGCCAGCAGGTTGGGCCTCACTAACTATGGCTACACCTTC. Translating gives CASRLGLTNYGYTF.

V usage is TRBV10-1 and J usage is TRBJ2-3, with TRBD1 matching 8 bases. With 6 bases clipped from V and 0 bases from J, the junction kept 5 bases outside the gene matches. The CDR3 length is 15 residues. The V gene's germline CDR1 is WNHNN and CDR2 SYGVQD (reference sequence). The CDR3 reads CASRMGQASTDTQYF. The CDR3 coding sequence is TGCGCCAGCAGGATGGGACAGGCTAGCACAGATACGCAGTATTTT.

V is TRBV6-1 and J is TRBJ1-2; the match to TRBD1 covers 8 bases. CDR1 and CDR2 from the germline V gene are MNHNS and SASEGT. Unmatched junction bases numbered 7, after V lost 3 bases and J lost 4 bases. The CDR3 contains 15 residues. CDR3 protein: CASSDPDRVTYGYTF. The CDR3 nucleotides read TGTGCCAGCAGTGATCCGGACAGGGTCACCTATGGCTACACCTTC.

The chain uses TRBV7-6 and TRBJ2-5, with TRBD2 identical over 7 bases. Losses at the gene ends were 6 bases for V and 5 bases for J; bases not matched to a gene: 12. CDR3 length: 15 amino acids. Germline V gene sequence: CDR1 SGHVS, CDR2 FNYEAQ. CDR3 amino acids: CASSKPGLGGETQYF. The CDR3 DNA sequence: TGTGCCAGCAGTAAGCCGGGGCTGGGAGGGGAGACCCAGTACTTC.

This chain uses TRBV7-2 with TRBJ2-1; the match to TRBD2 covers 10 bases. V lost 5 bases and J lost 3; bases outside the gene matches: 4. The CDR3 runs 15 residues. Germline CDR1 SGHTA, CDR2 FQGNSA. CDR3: CASSPRTSGYNEQFF. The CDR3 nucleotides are TGTGCCAGCAGCCCGCGGACTAGCGGCTACAATGAGCAGTTCTTC.

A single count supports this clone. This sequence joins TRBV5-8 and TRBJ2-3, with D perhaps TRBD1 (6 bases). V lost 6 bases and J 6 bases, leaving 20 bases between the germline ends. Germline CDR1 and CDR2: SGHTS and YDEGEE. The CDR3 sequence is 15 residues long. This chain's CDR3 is CASKTGTGPLDTQYF. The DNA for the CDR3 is TGTGCCAGCAAAACCGGAACAGGGCCCCTGGATACGCAGTATTTT.

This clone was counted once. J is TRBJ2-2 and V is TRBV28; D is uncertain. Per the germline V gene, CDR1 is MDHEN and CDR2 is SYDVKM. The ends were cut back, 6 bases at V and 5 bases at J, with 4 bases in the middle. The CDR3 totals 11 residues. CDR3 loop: CASSLTGELFF. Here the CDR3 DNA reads TGTGCCAGCAGCCTTACCGGGGAGCTGTTTTTT.

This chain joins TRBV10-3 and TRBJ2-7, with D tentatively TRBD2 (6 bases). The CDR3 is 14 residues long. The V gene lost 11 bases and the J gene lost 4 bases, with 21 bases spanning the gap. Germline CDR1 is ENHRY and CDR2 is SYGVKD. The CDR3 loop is CASRLPGGTYEQYF. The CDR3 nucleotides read TGTGCCTCCCGACTTCCCGGGGGAACTTACGAGCAGTACTTC.

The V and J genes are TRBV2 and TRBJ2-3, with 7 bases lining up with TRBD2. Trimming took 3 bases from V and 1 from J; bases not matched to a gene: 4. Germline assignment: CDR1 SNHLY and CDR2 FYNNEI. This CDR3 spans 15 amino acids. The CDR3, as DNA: TGTGCCAGCAGTGATGGGCTAGCGGGCACAGATACGCAGTATTTT. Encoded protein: CASSDGLAGTDTQYF.

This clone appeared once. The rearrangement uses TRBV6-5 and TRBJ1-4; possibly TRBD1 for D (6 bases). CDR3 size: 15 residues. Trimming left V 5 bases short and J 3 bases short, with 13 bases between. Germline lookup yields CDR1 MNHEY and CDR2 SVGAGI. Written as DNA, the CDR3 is TGTGCCAGCAGTCCATCCAGGGGAGCTAATGAAAAACTGTTTTTT. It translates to CASSPSRGANEKLFF.

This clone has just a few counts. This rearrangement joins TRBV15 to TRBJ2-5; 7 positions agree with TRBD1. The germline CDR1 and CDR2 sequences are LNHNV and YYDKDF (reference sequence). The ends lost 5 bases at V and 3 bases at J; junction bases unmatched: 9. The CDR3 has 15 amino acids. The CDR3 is CATSPRDRRKETQYF. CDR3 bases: TGTGCCACCAGCCCTCGGGACAGACGGAAAGAGACCCAGTACTTC.

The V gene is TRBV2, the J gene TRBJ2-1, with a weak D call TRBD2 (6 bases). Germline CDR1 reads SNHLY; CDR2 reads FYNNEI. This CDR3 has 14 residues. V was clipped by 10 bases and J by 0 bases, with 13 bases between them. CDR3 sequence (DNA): TGTGCCACCCGGAGGGATTACTCCTACAATGAGCAGTTCTTC. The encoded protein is CATRRDYSYNEQFF.

This chain's CDR3 is CASSLTGYEQYF. In DNA form, the CDR3 reads TGTGCCAGCAGCCTGACAGGGTACGAGCAGTACTTC. The J gene is TRBJ2-7, the V gene TRBV11-2; the match to TRBD1 covers 7 bases. The CDR3 totals 12 residues. V shed 5 bases, J shed 4 bases, and the junction held 2 bases outside the gene matches. In germline, CDR1 is SGHAT, CDR2 FQNNGV.

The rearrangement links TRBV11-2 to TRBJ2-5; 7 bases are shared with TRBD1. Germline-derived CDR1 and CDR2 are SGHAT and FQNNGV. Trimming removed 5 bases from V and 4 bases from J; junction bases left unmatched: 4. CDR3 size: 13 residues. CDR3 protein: CASSPQGRETQYF. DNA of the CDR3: TGTGCCAGCAGCCCACAGGGGCGAGAGACCCAGTACTTC.

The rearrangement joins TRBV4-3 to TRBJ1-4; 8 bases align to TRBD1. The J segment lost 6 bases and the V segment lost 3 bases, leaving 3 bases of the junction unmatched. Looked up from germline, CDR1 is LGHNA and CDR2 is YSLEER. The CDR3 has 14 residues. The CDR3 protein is CASSHSDRDEKLFF. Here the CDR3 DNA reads TGCGCCAGCAGCCACTCGGACAGGGATGAAAAACTGTTTTTT.

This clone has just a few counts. In DNA form, the CDR3 reads TGTGCCAGTAGTATAGCTAGCGGGAGCAATATTGGGGGGAGCGATACGCAGTATTTT. Amino acids: CASSIASGSNIGGSDTQYF. The rearrangement joins TRBV19 to TRBJ2-3; 10 positions match TRBD2. The ends lost 1 base at V and 6 bases at J; junction bases unmatched: 16. The CDR3 loop spans 19 amino acids. The germline V gene has CDR1 LNHDA and CDR2 SQIVND (reference sequence). Looking up the rest from reference TRBV19 and TRBJ2-3 gives the full variable domain: DGGITQSPKYLFRKEGQNVTLSCEQNLNHDAMYWYRQDPGQGLRLIYYSQIVNDFQKGDIAEGYSVSREKKESFPLTVTSAQKNPTAFYLCASSIASGSNIGGSDTQYFGPGTRLTVL.

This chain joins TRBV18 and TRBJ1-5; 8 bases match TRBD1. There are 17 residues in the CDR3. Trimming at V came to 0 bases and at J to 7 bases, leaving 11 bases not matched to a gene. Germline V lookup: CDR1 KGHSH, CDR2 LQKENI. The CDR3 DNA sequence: TGTGCCAGCTCACCACCGATGGGGCAGGGGGCGGGGCAGCCCCAGCATTTT. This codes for CASSPPMGQGAGQPQHF.

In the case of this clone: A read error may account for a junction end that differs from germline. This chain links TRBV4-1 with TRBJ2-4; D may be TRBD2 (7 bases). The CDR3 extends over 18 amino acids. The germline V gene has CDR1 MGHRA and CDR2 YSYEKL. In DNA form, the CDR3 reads TGCGCCAGCTGCCAACCGGGCAAGGGAGGGGGGGCCAAAAACATTCAGTACTTC. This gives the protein CASCQPGKGGGAKNIQYF.